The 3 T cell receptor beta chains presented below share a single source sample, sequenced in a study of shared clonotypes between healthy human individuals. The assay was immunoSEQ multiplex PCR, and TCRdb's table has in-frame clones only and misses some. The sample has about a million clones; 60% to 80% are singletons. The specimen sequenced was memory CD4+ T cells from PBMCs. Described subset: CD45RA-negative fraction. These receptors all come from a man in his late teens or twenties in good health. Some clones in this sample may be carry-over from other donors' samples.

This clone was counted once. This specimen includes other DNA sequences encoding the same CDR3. Written as DNA, the CDR3 is TGTGCCTGGACCTTGGGACTAGCCTACAATGAGCAGTTCTTC. Residues: CAWTLGLAYNEQFF. This chain joins TRBV30 and TRBJ2-1; 8 nucleotides agree with TRBD2. The V gene's germline CDR1 is GTSNPN and CDR2 SVGIG (reference sequence). V shed 4 bases, J shed 2 bases, and the junction held 4 bases outside the gene matches. The CDR3 runs 14 residues.

The chain's CDR3 is CASSTDRRLYEQYF. For the CDR3, the DNA is TGTGCCAGCAGTACGGACAGACGACTCTACGAGCAGTACTTC. The rearrangement joins TRBV27 to TRBJ2-7; D is possibly TRBD1 (6 bases). The V gene's germline CDR1 is MNHEY and CDR2 SMNVEV (reference sequence). With 5 bases removed from V and 3 bases from J, the gap between germline ends came to 14 bases. The CDR3 extends over 14 amino acids.

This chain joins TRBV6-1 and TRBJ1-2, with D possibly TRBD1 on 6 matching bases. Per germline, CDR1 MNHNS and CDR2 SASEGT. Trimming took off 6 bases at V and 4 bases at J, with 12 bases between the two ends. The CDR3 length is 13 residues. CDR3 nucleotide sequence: TGTGCCAGCAGCGACAGGAGCTTCTATGGCTACACCTTC. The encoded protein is CASSDRSFYGYTF.